This T cell receptor (beta chain) was profiled in a study of HIV-infected children after antiretroviral therapy interruption. Study overall: Most children had recorded EBV and CMV exposure. Interruption-arm samples span weeks 0, 12, interruption end (24 or 48), and about 3 years post-study.

RNA-based 3' RACE libraries used unique molecular identifiers. TCRdb re-called the 3' RACE reads through MiXCR, storing one row per CDR3 protein. The sample lists about 89,000 distinct CDR3 sequences, 6.9% occurring once. In its sample, this clonotype was seen many times. Treatment meaning: PENTA 11 planned treatment interruption arm or continuous ART arm. At least 24 weeks of at least three-drug ART, in children 2 to 15 years. Sequencing used CD45RA+ CD4+ T cells from PBMCs, pooled from several time points, obtained from a donor given antiretroviral therapy, either interrupted or continuous. Subset in this sample: naive CD4+ CD45RA+ CD45RO- T cells. The TCR originated in a pool of human donors with HIV.

The CDR3 coding sequence is TGTGCCAGCAGCAGGACAGGGGTCTGGGGTGAAGCTTTCTTT. Encoded protein: CASSRTGVWGEAFF. The rearrangement uses TRBV5-5 and TRBJ1-1, with TRBD1 identical over 9 bases. After removal of 4 bases from V and 7 bases from J, the junction contained 8 bases not matched to a gene. Per the germline V gene, CDR1 is SGHKS and CDR2 is YYEKEE (reference sequence). The CDR3 sequence is 14 residues long.